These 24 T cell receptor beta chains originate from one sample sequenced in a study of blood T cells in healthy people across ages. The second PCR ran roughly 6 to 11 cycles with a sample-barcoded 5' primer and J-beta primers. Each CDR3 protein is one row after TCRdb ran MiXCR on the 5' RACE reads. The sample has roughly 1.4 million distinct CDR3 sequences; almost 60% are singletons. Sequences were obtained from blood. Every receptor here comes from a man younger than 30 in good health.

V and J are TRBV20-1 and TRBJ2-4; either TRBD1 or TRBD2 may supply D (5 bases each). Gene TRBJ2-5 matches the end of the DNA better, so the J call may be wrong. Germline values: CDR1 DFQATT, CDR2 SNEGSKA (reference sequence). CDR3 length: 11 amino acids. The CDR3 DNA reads TGCAGTGGGGGGTGGGGAGAGACCCAGTACTTC. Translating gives CSGGWGETQYF.

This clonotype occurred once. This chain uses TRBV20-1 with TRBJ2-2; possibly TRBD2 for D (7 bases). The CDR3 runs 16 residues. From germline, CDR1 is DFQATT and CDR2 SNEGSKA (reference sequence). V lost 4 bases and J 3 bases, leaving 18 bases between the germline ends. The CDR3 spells CSAKGGGGYDTGELFF. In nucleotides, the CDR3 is TGCAGTGCTAAAGGGGGGGGAGGATATGACACCGGGGAGCTGTTTTTT.

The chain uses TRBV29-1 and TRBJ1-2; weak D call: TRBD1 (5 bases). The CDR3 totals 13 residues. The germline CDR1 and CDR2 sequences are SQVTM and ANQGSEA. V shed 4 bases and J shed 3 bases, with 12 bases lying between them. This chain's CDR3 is CSVVPGLDYGYTF. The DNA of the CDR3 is TGCAGCGTTGTGCCAGGGTTGGACTATGGCTACACCTTC.

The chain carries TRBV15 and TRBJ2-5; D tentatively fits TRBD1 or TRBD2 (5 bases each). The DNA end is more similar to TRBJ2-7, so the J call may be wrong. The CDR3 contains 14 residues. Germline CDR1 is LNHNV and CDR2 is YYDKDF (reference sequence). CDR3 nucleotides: TGTGCCACCACCTCGGGGCGTGGGGGCTACGAGCAGTACTTC. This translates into CATTSGRGGYEQYF.

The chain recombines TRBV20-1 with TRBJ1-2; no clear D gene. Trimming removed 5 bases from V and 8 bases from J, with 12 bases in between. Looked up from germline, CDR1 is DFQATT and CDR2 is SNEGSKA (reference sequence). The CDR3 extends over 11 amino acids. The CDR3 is CSASYRRGYTF. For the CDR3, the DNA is TGCAGTGCTTCATACCGACGGGGCTACACCTTC.

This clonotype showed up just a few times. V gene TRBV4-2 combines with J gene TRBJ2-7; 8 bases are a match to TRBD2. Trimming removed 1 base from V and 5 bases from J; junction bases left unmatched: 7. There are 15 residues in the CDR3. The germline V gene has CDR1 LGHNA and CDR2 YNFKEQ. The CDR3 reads CASSQAGLEGHEQYF. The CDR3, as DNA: TGTGCCAGCAGCCAAGCGGGACTAGAGGGCCACGAGCAGTACTTC.

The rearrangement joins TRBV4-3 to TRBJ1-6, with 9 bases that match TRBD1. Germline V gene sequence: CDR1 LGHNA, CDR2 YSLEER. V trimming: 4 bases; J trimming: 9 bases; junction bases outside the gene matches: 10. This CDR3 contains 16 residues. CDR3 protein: CASSPSGTGNTSPLHF. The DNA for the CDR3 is TGCGCCAGCAGCCCATCCGGGACAGGGAATACTTCACCCCTCCACTTT.

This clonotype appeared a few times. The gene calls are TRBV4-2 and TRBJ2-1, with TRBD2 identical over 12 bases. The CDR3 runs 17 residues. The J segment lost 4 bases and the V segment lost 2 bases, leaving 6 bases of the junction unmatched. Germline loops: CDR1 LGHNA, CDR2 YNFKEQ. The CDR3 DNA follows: TGTGCCAGCAGCCAAAACCCGACTAGCGGGAGATACAATGAGCAGTTCTTC. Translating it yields CASSQNPTSGRYNEQFF.

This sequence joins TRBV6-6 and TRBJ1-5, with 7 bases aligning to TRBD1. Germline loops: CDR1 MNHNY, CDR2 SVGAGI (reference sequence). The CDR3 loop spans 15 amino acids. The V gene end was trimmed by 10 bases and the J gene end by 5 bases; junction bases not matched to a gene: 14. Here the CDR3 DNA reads TGTGCCACCCAAGACCGGGACAGCTCCTATCAGCCCCAGCATTTT. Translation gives CATQDRDSSYQPQHF.

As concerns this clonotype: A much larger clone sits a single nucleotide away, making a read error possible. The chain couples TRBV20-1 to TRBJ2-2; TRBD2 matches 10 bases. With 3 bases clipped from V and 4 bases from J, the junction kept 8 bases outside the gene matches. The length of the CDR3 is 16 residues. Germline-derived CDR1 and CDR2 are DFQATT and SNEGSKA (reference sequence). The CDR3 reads CSARALSGGGTGELFF. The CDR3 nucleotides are TGCAGTGCTAGGGCACTAAGCGGGGGGGGCACCGGGGAGCTGTTTTTT.

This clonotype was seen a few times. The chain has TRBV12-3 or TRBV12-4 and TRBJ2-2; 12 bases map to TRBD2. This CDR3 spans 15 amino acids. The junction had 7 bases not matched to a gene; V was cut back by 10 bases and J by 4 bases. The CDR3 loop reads CATLRTSGITGELFF. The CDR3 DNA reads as TGTGCCACCTTGAGGACTAGCGGGATCACCGGGGAGCTGTTTTTT.

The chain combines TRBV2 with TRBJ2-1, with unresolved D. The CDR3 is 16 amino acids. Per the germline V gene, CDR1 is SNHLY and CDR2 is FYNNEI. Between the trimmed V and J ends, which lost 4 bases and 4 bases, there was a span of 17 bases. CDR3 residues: CASSGPTDKGYNEQFF. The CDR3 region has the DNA TGTGCCAGCAGTGGGCCAACAGACAAGGGTTACAATGAGCAGTTCTTC. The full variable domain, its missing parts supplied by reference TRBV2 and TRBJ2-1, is EPEVTQTPSHQVTQMGQEVILRCVPISNHLYFYWYRQILGQKVEFLVSFYNNEISEKSEIFDDQFSVERPDGSNFTLKIRSTKLEDSAMYFCASSGPTDKGYNEQFFGPGTRLTVL.

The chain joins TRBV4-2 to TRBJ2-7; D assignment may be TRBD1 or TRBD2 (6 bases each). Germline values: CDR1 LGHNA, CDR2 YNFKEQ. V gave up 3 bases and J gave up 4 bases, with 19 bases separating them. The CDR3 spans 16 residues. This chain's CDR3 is CASSQELSGARYEQYF. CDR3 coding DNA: TGTGCCAGCAGCCAGGAACTCTCGGGGGCGAGGTACGAGCAGTACTTC.

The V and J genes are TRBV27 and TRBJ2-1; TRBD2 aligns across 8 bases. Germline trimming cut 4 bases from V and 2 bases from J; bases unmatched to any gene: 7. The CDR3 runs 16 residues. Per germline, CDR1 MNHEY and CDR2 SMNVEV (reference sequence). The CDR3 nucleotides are TGTGCCAGCAGTTCTCCGACTAGCGCTGCCTACAATGAGCAGTTCTTC. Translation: CASSSPTSAAYNEQFF.

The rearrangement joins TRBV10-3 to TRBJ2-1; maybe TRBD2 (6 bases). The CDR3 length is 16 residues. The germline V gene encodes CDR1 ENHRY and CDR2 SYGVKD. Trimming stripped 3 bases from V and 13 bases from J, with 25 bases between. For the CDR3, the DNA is TGTGCCATCAGTGAAGGGCCTAGCGCTACCCAAGAGACCCAGTTCTTC. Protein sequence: CAISEGPSATQETQFF.

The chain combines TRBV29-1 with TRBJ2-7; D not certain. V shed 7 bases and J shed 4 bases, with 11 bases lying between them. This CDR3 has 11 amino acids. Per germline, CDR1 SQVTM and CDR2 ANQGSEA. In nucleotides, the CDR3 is TGCAGCGCACACGGCGGATACGAGCAGTACTTC. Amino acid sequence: CSAHGGYEQYF.

The CDR3 sequence: CASSGGSGGVGNQPQHF. The CDR3, as DNA: TGCGCCAGCTCCGGCGGGAGCGGGGGGGTAGGCAATCAGCCCCAGCATTTT. This chain uses TRBV4-1 with TRBJ1-5; D is possibly TRBD1 (5 bases). Germline CDR1 reads MGHRA; CDR2 reads YSYEKL. V lost 8 bases to trimming and J lost 2 bases, with 22 bases between them. There are 17 residues in the CDR3.

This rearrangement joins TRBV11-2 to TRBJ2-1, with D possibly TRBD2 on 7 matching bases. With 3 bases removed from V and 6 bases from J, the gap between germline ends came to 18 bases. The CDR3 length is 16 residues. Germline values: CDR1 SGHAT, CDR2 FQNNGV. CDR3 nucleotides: TGTGCCAGCAGCTTCCAGCAGGGAGGGGGGTCCAATGAGCAGTTCTTC. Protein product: CASSFQQGGGSNEQFF.

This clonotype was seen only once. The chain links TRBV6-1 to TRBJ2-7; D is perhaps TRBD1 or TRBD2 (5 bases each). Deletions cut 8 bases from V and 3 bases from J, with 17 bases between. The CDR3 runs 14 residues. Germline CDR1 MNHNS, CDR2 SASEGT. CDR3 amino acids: CASGLREGHYEQYF. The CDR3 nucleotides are TGTGCCAGCGGCCTTCGGGAAGGACACTACGAGCAGTACTTC.

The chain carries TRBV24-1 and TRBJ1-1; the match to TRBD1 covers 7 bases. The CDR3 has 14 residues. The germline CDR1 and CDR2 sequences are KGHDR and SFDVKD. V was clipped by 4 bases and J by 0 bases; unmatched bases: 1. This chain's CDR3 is CATSDGTVNTEAFF. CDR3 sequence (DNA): TGTGCCACCAGTGACGGGACAGTGAACACTGAAGCTTTCTTT.

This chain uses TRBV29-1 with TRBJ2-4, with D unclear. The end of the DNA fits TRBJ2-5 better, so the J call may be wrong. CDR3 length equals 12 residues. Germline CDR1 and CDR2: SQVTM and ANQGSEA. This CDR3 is CSVEWVGETQYF. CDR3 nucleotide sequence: TGCAGCGTTGAATGGGTGGGAGAGACCCAGTACTTC.

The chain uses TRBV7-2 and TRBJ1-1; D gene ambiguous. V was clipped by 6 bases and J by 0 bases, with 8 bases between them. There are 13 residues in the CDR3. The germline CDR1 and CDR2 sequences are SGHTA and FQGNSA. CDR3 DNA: TGTGCCAGCAGACAGACCATGAACACTGAAGCTTTCTTT. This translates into CASRQTMNTEAFF.

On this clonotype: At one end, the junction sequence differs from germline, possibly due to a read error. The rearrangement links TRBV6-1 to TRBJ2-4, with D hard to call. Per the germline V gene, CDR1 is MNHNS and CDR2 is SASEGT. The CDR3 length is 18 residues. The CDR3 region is CTSSEPRAGHLAKNIQYF. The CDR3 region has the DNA TGTACCAGCAGTGAACCCCGAGCAGGCCACCTAGCCAAAAACATTCAGTACTTC.

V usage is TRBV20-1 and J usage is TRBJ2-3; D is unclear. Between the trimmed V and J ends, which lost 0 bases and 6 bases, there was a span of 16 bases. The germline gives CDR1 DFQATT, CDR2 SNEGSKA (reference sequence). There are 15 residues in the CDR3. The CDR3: CSARDGRPTTDTQYF. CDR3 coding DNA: TGCAGTGCTAGAGATGGGCGTCCGACCACGGATACGCAGTATTTT.